This is a list of T cell receptor beta chains from one sample in a study of vaccination and CD4 T cells after COVID-19. TCRdb reprocessed the PCR reads via MiXCR and lists one record per CDR3 protein. There are 7,500 to 10,000 distinct CDR3 sequences in the sample; about 21% occur only once, and 21% lies in the top ten. For these receptors, no antigen is known. The sequences come from CD4+ T cells from blood, cultured in vitro, collected after SARS-CoV-2 vaccination. The receptors shown here come from a human donor who had recovered from COVID-19. Both conserved end residues are part of each CDR3. D genes are given only for firm matches. Rows may omit the clone size; those that give it use once, few, many or a size class.

CDR3,DNA,D,J,V,size
CATSREPRQGGTEAFF,TGTGCCACCAGCAGAGAGCCCCGACAGGGGGGTACTGAAGCTTTCTTT,TRBD1,TRBJ1-1,TRBV15,few
CASSLGGSTDTQYF,TGTGCCAGCAGTTTGGGTGGGAGCACAGATACGCAGTATTTT,-,TRBJ2-3,TRBV6-5,few
CASSRGLAGGDEQYF,TGTGCCAGCAGCCGCGGACTAGCGGGGGGTGACGAGCAGTACTTC,TRBD2,TRBJ2-7,TRBV28,-
CSAQPPYAGANVLTF,TGCAGTGCACAGCCCCCGTATGCTGGGGCCAACGTCCTGACTTTC,-,TRBJ2-6,TRBV20-1,few
CASRSSYNEQFF,TGTGCCAGCAGGAGCTCCTACAATGAGCAGTTCTTC,-,TRBJ2-1,TRBV6-1,few
CASSASWGANYGYTF,TGTGCCAGCAGCGCCTCATGGGGCGCTAACTATGGCTACACCTTC,-,TRBJ1-2,TRBV7-2,medium-sized
CASSFLTGANVLTF,TGTGCCAGCAGTTTTCTGACTGGGGCCAACGTCCTGACTTTC,-,TRBJ2-6,TRBV27,few
CASSLVQGMNEQFF,TGTGCCAGCAGCTTAGTTCAGGGGATGAATGAGCAGTTCTTC,-,TRBJ2-1,TRBV7-2,many
CASSLAASFSGANVLTF,TGTGCCAGCAGCTTGGCCGCTAGCTTCTCTGGGGCCAACGTCCTGACTTTC,-,TRBJ2-6,TRBV5-4,-
CSARDPGQGAWNQPQHF,TGCAGTGCTAGAGATCCGGGACAGGGGGCTTGGAATCAGCCCCAGCATTTT,TRBD1,TRBJ1-5,TRBV20-1,medium-sized
CSARPLGQGHTEAFF,TGCAGTGCTAGACCCCTGGGGCAGGGACACACTGAAGCTTTCTTT,-,TRBJ1-1,TRBV20-1,medium-sized
CASSTPNRGSSYNEQFF,TGTGCCAGCAGTACTCCGAACAGGGGGAGCTCCTACAATGAGCAGTTCTTC,TRBD1,TRBJ2-1,TRBV6-2/TRBV6-3,-
CASSPIKTRNTEAFF,TGTGCCAGCAGCCCAATCAAAACTAGGAACACTGAAGCTTTCTTT,-,TRBJ1-1,TRBV7-2,-
CASRGGGRRENSPLHF,TGTGCCAGCAGGGGGGGGGGCCGGCGGGAAAATTCACCCCTCCACTTT,-,TRBJ1-6,TRBV28,few
CSVDTGSADQPQHF,TGCAGCGTTGATACTGGGTCGGCCGATCAGCCCCAGCATTTT,-,TRBJ1-5,TRBV29-1,-
CASSLGRTGEWETQYF,TGTGCCAGCAGCTTAGGAAGGACAGGGGAATGGGAGACCCAGTACTTC,TRBD1,TRBJ2-5,TRBV11-3,-
CSASKQETQYF,TGCAGTGCTAGCAAACAAGAGACCCAGTACTTC,-,TRBJ2-5,TRBV20-1,medium-sized
CATSDFKGSHNEQFF,TGTGCCACCAGTGATTTTAAAGGTTCCCACAATGAGCAGTTCTTC,-,TRBJ2-1,TRBV24-1,few
CASSLVLGGETQYF,TGTGCCAGCAGCTTGGTTTTGGGGGGAGAGACCCAGTACTTC,-,TRBJ2-5,TRBV5-4,few
CASSTTTVRKYF,TGTGCCAGTAGTACGACGACAGTTCGCAAGTATTTT,-,TRBJ2-3,TRBV19,many
CASSVDRVGEQFF,TGTGCCAGCAGCGTGGACAGGGTGGGGGAGCAGTTCTTC,TRBD1,TRBJ2-1,TRBV11-2,-
CASSPSSSGVQNTEAFF,TGTGCCAGCAGCCCGTCCTCCTCAGGGGTCCAGAACACTGAAGCTTTCTTT,-,TRBJ1-1,TRBV7-2,many
CASSVEDRGYGYTF,TGTGCCAGCAGCGTAGAGGACAGGGGCTATGGCTACACCTTC,TRBD1,TRBJ1-2,TRBV9,-
CASHVTGFNQPQHF,TGTGCCAGCCATGTGACAGGATTCAATCAGCCCCAGCATTTT,-,TRBJ1-5,TRBV19,-
CSARAGGGRRQFF,TGCAGTGCTAGAGCGGGGGGGGGGCGGAGGCAGTTCTTC,TRBD2,TRBJ2-1,TRBV20-1,few
CASSLNSPNTEAFF,TGTGCCAGCAGCTTAAACAGCCCTAACACTGAAGCTTTCTTT,-,TRBJ1-1,TRBV7-9,medium-sized
CASSRGQNTEAFF,TGTGCCAGCAGCCGGGGGCAGAACACTGAAGCTTTCTTT,-,TRBJ1-1,TRBV11-3,many
CSARAAGQMNTGELFF,TGCAGTGCTAGAGCGGCGGGACAGATGAACACCGGGGAGCTGTTTTTT,-,TRBJ2-2,TRBV20-1,few
CASSPIQGHSDYGYTF,TGTGCCAGCTCACCAATTCAGGGACATTCGGACTATGGCTACACCTTC,-,TRBJ1-2,TRBV18,-
CATSRRGGSEQYF,TGTGCCACCAGCAGACGTGGGGGTTCCGAGCAGTACTTC,-,TRBJ2-7,TRBV15,medium-sized
CASSLASRVSTDTQYF,TGTGCCAGCAGCTTGGCTAGCAGGGTTAGCACAGATACGCAGTATTTT,-,TRBJ2-3,TRBV5-7,-
CASSGPAPRWGTPDTQYF,TGTGCCAGCAGCGGTCCGGCTCCCCGATGGGGCACACCAGATACGCAGTATTTT,-,TRBJ2-3,TRBV11-3,few
CASRELNEQYF,TGTGCCAGCAGGGAACTTAACGAGCAGTACTTC,-,TRBJ2-7,TRBV6-1,few
CASSFLASEQFF,TGTGCCAGCAGTTTCCTGGCTAGCGAGCAGTTCTTC,-,TRBJ2-1,TRBV6-2/TRBV6-3,few
CASKGGEGDTEAFF,TGTGCCAGCAAGGGCGGGGAAGGCGATACTGAAGCTTTCTTT,-,TRBJ1-1,TRBV2,-
CASSFQGAGGNQPQHF,TGTGCCAGCAGCTTCCAGGGGGCGGGAGGCAATCAGCCCCAGCATTTT,TRBD1,TRBJ1-5,TRBV7-2,many
CASSLAGRRYTF,TGTGCCAGCAGCTTAGCCGGAAGGCGCTACACCTTC,-,TRBJ1-2,TRBV7-9,medium-sized
CSARDVEGSYYGYTF,TGCAGTGCTAGAGATGTAGAGGGGTCTTACTATGGCTACACCTTC,-,TRBJ1-2,TRBV20-1,-
CASRGPMGTGELFF,TGTGCCAGCAGGGGCCCGATGGGCACCGGGGAGCTGTTTTTT,-,TRBJ2-2,TRBV28,few
CATSRVTDTQYF,TGTGCCACCAGCAGAGTCACAGATACGCAGTATTTT,-,TRBJ2-3,TRBV15,medium-sized
CASSPRGGPSYEQYF,TGTGCCAGCAGTCCAAGGGGGGGGCCTTCCTACGAGCAGTACTTC,-,TRBJ2-7,TRBV28,-
CASSPPFRNEQYF,TGTGCCAGCAGCCCACCCTTCCGTAACGAGCAGTACTTC,-,TRBJ2-7,TRBV11-3,-
CSARDPSLNTEAFF,TGCAGTGCTAGAGATCCCAGCCTAAACACTGAAGCTTTCTTT,-,TRBJ1-1,TRBV20-1,few
CASSPSGLFEAFF,TGTGCCAGCAGTCCCTCGGGACTTTTTGAAGCTTTCTTT,-,TRBJ1-1,TRBV28,-
CASSDLGTGGGHTQYF,TGTGCCAGCAGTGATTTAGGGACAGGGGGTGGTCATACGCAGTATTTT,TRBD1,TRBJ2-3,TRBV6-1,many
CASSPTVGNTEAFF,TGTGCCAGCTCACCAACAGTGGGGAACACTGAAGCTTTCTTT,-,TRBJ1-1,TRBV18,few
CASSRQETQYF,TGTGCCAGCAGTCGCCAAGAGACCCAGTACTTC,-,TRBJ2-5,TRBV12-3/TRBV12-4,-
CASSLQGPGANVLTF,TGCGCCAGCAGCTTGCAGGGGCCGGGGGCCAACGTCCTGACTTTC,-,TRBJ2-6,TRBV5-1,-
CASSRTVGETQYF,TGTGCCAGCAGTCGGACCGTAGGAGAGACCCAGTACTTC,-,TRBJ2-5,TRBV6-1,medium-sized
CASSAPGLAGLKMYEQYF,TGCGCCAGCAGCGCGCCGGGACTAGCGGGGCTCAAGATGTACGAGCAGTACTTC,TRBD2,TRBJ2-7,TRBV5-1,-
CSARVGGGTYNEQFF,TGCAGTGCTAGAGTTGGAGGAGGAACCTACAATGAGCAGTTCTTC,-,TRBJ2-1,TRBV20-1,-
CSARDRGNEQFF,TGCAGTGCTAGAGATCGAGGGAATGAGCAGTTCTTC,-,TRBJ2-1,TRBV20-1,few
CASSLVFADTQYF,TGTGCCAGCAGTTTGGTATTCGCAGATACGCAGTATTTT,-,TRBJ2-3,TRBV28,-